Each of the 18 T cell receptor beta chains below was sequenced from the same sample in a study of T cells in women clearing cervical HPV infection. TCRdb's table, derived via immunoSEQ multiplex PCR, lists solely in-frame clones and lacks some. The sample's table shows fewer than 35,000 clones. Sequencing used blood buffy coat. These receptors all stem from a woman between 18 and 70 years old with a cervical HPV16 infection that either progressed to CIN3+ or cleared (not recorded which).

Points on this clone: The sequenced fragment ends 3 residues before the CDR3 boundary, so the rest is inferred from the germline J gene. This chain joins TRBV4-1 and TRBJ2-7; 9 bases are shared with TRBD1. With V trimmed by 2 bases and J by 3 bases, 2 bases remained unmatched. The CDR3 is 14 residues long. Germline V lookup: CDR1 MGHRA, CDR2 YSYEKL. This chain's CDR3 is CASSQTTGGYEQYF. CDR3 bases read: TGCGCCAGCAGCCAAACGACAGGGGGCTACGAG.

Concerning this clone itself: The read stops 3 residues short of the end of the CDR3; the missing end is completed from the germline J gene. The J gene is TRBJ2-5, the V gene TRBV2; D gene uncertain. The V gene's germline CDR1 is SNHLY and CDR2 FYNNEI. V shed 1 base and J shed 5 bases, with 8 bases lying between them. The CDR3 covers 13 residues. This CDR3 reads CASSEGQAETQYF. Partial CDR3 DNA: TGTGCCAGCAGTGAAGGTCAGGCGGAGACC. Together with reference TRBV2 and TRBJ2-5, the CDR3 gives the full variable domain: EPEVTQTPSHQVTQMGQEVILRCVPISNHLYFYWYRQILGQKVEFLVSFYNNEISEKSEIFDDQFSVERPDGSNFTLKIRSTKLEDSAMYFCASSEGQAETQYFGPGTRLLVL.

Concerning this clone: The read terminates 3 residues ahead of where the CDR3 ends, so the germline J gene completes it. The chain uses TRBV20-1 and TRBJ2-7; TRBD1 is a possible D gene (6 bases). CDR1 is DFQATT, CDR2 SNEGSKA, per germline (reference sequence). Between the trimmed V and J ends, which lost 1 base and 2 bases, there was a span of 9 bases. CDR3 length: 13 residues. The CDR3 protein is CSARGDTTYEQYF. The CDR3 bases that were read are TGCAGTGCTAGAGGGGACACCACCTACGAG.

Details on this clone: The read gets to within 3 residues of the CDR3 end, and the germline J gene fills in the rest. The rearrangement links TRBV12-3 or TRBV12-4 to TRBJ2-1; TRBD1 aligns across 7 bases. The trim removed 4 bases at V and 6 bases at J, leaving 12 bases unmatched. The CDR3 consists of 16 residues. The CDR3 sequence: CASSSSAGTAINEQFF. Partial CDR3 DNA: TGTGCCAGCAGTTCGTCCGCCGGGACAGCTATCAATGAG.

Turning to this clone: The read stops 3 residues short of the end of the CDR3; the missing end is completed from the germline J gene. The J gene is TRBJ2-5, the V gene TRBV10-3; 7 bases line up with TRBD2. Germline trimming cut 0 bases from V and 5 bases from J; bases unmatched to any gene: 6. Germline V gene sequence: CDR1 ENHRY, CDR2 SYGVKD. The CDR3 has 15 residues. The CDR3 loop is CAISESAGWWETQYF. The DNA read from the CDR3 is TGTGCCATCAGTGAGTCAGCGGGGTGGTGGGAGACC.

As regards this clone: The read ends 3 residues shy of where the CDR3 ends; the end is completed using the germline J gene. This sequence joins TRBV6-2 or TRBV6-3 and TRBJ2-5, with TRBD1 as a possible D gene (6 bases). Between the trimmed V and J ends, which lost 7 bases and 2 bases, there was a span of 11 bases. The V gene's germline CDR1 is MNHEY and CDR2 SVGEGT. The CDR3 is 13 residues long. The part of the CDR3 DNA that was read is TGTGCCAGCACCGGACAGTCTCAAGAGACC. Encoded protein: CASTGQSQET. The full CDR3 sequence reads CASTGQSQETQYF.

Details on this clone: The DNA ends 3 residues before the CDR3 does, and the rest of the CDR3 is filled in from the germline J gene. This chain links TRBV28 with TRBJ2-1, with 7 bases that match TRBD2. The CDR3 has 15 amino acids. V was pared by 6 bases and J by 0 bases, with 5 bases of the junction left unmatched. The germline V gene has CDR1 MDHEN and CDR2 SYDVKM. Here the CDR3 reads CASRREPISYNEQFF. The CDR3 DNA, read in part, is TGTGCCAGCAGGCGGGAGCCTATCTCCTACAATGAG.

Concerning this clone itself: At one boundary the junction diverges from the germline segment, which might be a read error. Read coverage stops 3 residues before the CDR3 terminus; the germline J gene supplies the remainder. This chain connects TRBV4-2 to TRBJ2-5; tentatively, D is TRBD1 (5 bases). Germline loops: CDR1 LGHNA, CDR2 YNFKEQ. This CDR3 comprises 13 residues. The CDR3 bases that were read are TGCGCCAGCAGCCAGGTTGGGGCGGAGACC. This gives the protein CASSQVGAET. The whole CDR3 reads CASSQVGAETQYF.

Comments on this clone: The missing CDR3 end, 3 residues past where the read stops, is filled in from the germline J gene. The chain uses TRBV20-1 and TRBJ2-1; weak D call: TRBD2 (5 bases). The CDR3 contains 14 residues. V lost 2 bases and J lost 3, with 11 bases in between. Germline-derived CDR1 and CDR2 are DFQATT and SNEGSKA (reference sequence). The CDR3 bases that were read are TGCAGTGCTAGACCCCGGACTTACTACAATGAG. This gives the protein CSARPRTYYNE. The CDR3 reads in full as CSARPRTYYNEQFF.

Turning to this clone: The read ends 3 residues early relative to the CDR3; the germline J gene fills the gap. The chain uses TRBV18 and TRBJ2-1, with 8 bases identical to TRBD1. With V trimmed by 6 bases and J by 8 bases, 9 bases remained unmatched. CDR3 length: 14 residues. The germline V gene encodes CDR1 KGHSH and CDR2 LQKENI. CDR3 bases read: TGTGCCAGCTCCATTACGACAGGGGCGTATGAG. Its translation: CASSITTGAYE. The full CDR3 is CASSITTGAYEQFF.

CDR3 in amino acids: CASSLRGLGYTF. Incomplete CDR3 DNA: TGTGCCAGCAGCCTTAGGGGCTTGGGC. The chain is built from TRBV7-2 and TRBJ1-2, with D possibly matching TRBD1 (5 bases). The CDR3 extends 3 residues past the end of the read, so its final part is completed from the germline J gene. CDR1 is SGHTA, CDR2 FQGNSA, per germline. The CDR3 runs to 12 residues.

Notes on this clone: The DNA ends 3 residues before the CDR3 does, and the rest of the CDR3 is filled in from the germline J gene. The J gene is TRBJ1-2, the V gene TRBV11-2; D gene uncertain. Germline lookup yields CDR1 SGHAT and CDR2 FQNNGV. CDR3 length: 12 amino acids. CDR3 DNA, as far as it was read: TGTGCCAGCAGCTCCAGGCCCGAGGGC. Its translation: CASSSRPEG. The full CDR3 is CASSSRPEGYTF.

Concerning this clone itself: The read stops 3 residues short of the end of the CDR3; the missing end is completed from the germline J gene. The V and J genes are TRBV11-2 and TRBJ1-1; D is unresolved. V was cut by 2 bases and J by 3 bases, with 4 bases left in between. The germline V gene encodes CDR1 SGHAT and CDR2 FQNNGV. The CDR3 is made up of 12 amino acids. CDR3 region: CASSLSYTEAFF. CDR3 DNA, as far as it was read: TGTGCCAGCAGCTTATCGTACACTGAA.

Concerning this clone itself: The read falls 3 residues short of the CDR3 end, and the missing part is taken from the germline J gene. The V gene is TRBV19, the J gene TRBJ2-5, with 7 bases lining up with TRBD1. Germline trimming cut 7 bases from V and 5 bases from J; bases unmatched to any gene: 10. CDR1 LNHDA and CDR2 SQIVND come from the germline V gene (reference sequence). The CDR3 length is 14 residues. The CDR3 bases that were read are TGTGCCAGTACTGAGGACAGGTTGACTGAGACC. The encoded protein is CASTEDRLTET. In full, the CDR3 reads CASTEDRLTETQYF.

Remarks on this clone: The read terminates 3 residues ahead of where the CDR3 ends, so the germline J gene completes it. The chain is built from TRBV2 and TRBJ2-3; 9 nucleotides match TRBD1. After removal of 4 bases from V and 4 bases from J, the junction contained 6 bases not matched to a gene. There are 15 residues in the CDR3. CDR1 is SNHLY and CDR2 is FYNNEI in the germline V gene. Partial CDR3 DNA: TGTGCCAGCAGTGGACAGGGGGTAGTATCAGATACG. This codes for CASSGQGVVSDT. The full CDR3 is CASSGQGVVSDTQYF.

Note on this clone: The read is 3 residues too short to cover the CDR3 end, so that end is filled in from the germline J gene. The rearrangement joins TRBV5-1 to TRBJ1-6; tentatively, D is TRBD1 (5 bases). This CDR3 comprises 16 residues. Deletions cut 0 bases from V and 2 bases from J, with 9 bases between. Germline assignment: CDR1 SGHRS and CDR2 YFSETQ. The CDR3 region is CASSLDGAPYNSPLHF. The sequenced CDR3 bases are TGCGCCAGCAGCTTGGATGGGGCCCCCTATAATTCACCC.

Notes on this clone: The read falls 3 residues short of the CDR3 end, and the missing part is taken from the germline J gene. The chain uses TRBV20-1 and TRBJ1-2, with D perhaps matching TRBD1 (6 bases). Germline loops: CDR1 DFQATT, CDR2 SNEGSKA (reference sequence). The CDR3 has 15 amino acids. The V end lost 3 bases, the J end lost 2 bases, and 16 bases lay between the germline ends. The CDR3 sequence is CSARDLNRVNYGYTF. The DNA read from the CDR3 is TGCAGTGCTAGGGACCTTAACAGGGTAAACTATGGC.

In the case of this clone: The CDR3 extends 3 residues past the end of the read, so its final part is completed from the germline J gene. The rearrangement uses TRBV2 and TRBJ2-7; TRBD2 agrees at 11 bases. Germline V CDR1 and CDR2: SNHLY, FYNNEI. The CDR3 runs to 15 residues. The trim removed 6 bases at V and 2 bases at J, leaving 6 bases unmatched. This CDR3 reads CASRIGTSGPYEQYF. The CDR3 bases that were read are TGTGCCAGCAGAATAGGGACTAGCGGACCCTACGAG.